The TCR beta chain described here comes from a study of CD8 T cells in Susac syndrome. Study conclusions and caveats: The study admitted that it had a relatively small number of individuals in its TCR sequencing and HLA analysis.

The germline V gene encodes CDR1 SGDLS and CDR2 YYNGEE. This CDR3 comprises 15 residues. Losses at the gene ends were 4 bases for V and 7 bases for J; bases not matched to a gene: 9. Random hexamers were used to reverse transcribe 0.5 to 1 ug of RNA. The immunoSEQ assay covered 54 Vbeta and 13 Jbeta segments for CDR3. TCRdb analysed the immunoSEQ multiplex PCR reads with MiXCR anew, one entry per CDR3 protein. The sample includes fewer than 65,000 distinct CDR3 sequences, about 92% of them seen just once. Sequencing of TCR beta drew on CD8+ and CD4+ T cells from blood. The CD8+ and CD4+ T cells were negatively isolated, with the TEMRA cells enriched by FACS. As to this clonotype: Its target is not known.

This TCR came from a human donor in good health. The chain combines TRBV9 with TRBJ2-1, with 9 bases aligning to TRBD2. Sample: CD8+ T cells from PBMCs. CDR3: CASSLSGGSGNEQFF. The CDR3 nucleotides read TGTGCCAGCAGCCTTAGCGGGGGCTCGGGGAATGAGCAGTTCTTC.